The TCR beta chain under discussion was sequenced for a study of spatial heterogeneity in lung cancer. Study details: An average of more than ten raw reads was observed per unique TCR and UMI combination.

The ends lost 5 bases at V and 6 bases at J; junction bases unmatched: 12. The CDR3 loop spans 16 amino acids. A single record per CDR3 protein comes from TCRdb applying MiXCR to the 5' RACE reads. The sample yields 6,000 to 9,000 distinct CDR3 sequences, 5% to 6.5% seen once. Sample time point: sample taken at primary tumor resection. Unsorted tumor, nontumor lung tissue or cryopreserved PBMC supplied the whole RNA. The donor group consisted of roughly 70 patients who had untreated, early-stage non-small cell lung cancer. This clonotype was observed many times. This sequence was found in a male donor with early-stage non-small cell lung cancer. The sequences come from PBMCs, collected at surgery. The V gene is TRBV12-3 or TRBV12-4, the J gene TRBJ1-5; 8 nucleotides line up with TRBD1. The CDR3 bases are TGTGCCAGCAGTCTAAGCCGGGACAGGAGAAGTCAGCCCCAGCATTTT. Protein product: CASSLSRDRRSQPQHF.